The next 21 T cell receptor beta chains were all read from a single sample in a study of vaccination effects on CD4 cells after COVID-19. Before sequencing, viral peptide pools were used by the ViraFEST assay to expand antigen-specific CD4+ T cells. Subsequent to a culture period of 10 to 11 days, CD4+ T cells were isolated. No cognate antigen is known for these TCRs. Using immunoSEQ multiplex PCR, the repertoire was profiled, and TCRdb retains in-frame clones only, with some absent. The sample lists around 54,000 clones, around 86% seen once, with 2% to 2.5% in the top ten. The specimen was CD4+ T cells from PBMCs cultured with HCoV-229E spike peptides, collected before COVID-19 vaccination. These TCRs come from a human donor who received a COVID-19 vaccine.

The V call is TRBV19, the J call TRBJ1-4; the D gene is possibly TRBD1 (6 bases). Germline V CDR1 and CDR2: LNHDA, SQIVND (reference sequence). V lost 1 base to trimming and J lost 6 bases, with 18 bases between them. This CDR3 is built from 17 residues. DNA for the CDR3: TGTGCCAGTAGTATAGCCGCCACAGGGAATCCCCATGAAAAACTGTTTTTT. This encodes CASSIAATGNPHEKLFF. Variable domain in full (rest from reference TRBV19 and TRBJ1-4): DGGITQSPKYLFRKEGQNVTLSCEQNLNHDAMYWYRQDPGQGLRLIYYSQIVNDFQKGDIAEGYSVSREKKESFPLTVTSAQKNPTAFYLCASSIAATGNPHEKLFFGSGTQLSVL.

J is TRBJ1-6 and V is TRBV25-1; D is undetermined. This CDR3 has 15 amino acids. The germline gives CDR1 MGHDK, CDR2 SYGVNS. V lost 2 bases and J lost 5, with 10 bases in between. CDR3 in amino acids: CASSERGPHNSPLHF. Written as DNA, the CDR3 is TGTGCCAGCAGTGAACGTGGGCCGCATAATTCACCCCTCCACTTT. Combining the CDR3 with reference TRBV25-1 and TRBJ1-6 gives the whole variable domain EADIYQTPRYLVIGTGKKITLECSQTMGHDKMYWYQQDPGMELHLIHYSYGVNSTEKGDLSSESTVSRIRTEHFPLTLESARPSHTSQYLCASSERGPHNSPLHFGNGTRLTVT.

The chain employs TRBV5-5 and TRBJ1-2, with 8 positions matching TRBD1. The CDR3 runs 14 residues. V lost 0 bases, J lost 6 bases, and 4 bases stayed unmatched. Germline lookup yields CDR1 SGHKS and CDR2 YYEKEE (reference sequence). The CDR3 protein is CASSLDVQGDGYTF. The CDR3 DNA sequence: TGTGCCAGCAGCTTGGATGTACAGGGGGATGGCTACACCTTC. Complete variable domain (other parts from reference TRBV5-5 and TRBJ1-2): DAGVTQSPTHLIKTRGQQVTLRCSPISGHKSVSWYQQVLGQGPQFIFQYYEKEERGRGNFPDRFSARQFPNYSSELNVNALLLGDSALYLCASSLDVQGDGYTFGSGTRLTVV.

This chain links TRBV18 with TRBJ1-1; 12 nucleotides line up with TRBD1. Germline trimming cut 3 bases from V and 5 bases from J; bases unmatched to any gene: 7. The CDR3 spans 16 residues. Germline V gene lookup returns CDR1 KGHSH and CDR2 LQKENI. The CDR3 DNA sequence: TGTGCCAGCTCACCCCGGGACAGGGGGCGTGGAACTGAAGCTTTCTTT. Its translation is CASSPRDRGRGTEAFF.

CDR3 DNA sequence: TGCGCCAGCAGCCAGGCTGGGAACTTAAAGGGCACAGATACGCAGTATTTT. Translation: CASSQAGNLKGTDTQYF. This rearrangement joins TRBV4-3 to TRBJ2-3; D not resolved. Trimming took off 3 bases at V and 1 base at J, with 17 bases between the two ends. CDR3 length: 17 amino acids. Germline loops: CDR1 LGHNA, CDR2 YSLEER.

The CDR3 DNA reads TGTGCCAGCAGTTTAGAACAGAACATTCAGTACTTC. It translates to CASSLEQNIQYF. V is TRBV12-3 or TRBV12-4 and J is TRBJ2-4; no clear D. This CDR3 is 12 amino acids long. The V and J ends lost 1 base and 7 bases respectively, with 5 bases between them.

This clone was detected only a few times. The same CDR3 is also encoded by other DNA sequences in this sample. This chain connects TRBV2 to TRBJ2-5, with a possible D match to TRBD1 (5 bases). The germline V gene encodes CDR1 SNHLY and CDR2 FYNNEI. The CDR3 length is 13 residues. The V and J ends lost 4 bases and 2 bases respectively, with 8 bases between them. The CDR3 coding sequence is TGTGCCAGCAGTGGAGACAGTCAAGAGACCCAGTACTTC. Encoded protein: CASSGDSQETQYF.

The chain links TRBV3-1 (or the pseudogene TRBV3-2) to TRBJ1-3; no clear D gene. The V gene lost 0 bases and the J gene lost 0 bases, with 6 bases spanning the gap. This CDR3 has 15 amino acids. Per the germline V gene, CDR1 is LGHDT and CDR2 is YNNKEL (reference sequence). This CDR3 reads CASSQDSSSGNTIYF. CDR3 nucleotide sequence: TGTGCCAGCAGCCAAGATAGCAGCTCTGGAAACACCATATATTTT.

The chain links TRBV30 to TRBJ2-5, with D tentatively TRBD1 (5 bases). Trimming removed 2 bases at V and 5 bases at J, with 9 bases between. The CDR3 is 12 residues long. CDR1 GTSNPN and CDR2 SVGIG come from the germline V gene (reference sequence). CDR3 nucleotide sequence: TGTGCCTGGAGTCAACAGGCGGAGACCCAGTACTTC. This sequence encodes CAWSQQAETQYF.

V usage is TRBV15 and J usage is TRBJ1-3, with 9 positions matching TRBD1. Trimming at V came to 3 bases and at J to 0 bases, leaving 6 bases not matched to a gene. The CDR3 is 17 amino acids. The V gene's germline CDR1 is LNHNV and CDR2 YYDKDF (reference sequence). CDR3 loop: CATSSSTGQGSGNTIYF. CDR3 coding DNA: TGTGCCACCAGCAGCAGTACGGGACAGGGCTCTGGAAACACCATATATTTT.

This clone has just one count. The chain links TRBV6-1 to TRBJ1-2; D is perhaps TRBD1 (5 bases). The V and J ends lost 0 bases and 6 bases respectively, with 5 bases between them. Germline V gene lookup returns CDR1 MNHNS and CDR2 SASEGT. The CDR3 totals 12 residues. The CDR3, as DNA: TGTGCCAGCAGTGAAGCGGGGGATGGCTACACCTTC. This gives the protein CASSEAGDGYTF.

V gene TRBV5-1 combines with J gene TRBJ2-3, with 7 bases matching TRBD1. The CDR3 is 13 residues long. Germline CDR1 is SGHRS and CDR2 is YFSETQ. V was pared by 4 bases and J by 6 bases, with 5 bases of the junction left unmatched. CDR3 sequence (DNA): TGCGCCAGCAGCCCTCAGGGGGTCGATACGCAGTATTTT. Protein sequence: CASSPQGVDTQYF.

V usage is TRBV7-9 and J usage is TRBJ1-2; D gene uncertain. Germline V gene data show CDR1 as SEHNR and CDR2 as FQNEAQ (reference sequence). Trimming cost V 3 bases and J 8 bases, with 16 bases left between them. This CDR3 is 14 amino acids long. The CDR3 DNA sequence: TGTGCCAGCAGCTTCATCCCCGGGGTGGAGGGCTACACCTTC. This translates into CASSFIPGVEGYTF.

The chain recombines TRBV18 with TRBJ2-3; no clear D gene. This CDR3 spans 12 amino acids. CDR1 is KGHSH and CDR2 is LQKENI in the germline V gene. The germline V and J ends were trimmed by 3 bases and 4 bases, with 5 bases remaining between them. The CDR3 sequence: CASSPNPDTQYF. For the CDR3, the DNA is TGTGCCAGCTCACCTAACCCAGATACGCAGTATTTT.

Here the CDR3 DNA reads TGTGCCACCAGTGATTCGGGAACAGGGGATAGGGAAAAGATAGAAGCTTTCTTT. Amino acid sequence: CATSDSGTGDREKIEAFF. This rearrangement joins TRBV24-1 to TRBJ1-1, with TRBD1 matching 7 bases. The CDR3 covers 18 residues. Losses at the gene ends were 2 bases for V and 8 bases for J; bases not matched to a gene: 19. Germline lookup yields CDR1 KGHDR and CDR2 SFDVKD.

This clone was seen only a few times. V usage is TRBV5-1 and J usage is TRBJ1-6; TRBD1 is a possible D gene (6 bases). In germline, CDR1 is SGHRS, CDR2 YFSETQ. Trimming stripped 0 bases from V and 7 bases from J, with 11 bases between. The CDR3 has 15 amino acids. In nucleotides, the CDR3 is TGCGCCAGCAGCTTGGGGGGGCCCCTCAATTCACCCCTCCACTTT. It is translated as CASSLGGPLNSPLHF.

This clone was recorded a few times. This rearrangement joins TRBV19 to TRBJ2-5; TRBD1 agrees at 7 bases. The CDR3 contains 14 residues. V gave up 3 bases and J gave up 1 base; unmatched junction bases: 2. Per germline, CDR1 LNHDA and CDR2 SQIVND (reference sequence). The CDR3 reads CASSIGTAQETQYF. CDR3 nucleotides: TGTGCCAGTAGTATTGGGACAGCCCAAGAGACCCAGTACTTC. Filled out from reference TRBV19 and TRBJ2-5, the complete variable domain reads DGGITQSPKYLFRKEGQNVTLSCEQNLNHDAMYWYRQDPGQGLRLIYYSQIVNDFQKGDIAEGYSVSREKKESFPLTVTSAQKNPTAFYLCASSIGTAQETQYFGPGTRLLVL.

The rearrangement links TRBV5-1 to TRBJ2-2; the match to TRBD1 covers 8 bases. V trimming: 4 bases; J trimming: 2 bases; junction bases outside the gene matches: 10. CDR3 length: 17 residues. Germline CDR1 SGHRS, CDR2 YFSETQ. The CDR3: CASSLSIDRGNTGELFF. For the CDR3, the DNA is TGCGCCAGCAGCCTCTCAATTGACAGGGGAAACACCGGGGAGCTGTTTTTT.

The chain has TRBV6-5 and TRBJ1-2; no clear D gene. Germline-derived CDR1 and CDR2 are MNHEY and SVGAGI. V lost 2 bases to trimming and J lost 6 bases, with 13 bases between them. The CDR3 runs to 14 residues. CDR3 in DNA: TGTGCCAGCAGTTACGAGGCGGGCCTTAATGGCTACACCTTC. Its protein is CASSYEAGLNGYTF.

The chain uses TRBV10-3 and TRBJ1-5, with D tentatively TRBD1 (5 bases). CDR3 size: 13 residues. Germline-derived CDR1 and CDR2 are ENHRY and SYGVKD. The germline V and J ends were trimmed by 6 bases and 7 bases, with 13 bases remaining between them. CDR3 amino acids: CAIRGTLDQPQHF. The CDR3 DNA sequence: TGTGCCATCAGGGGGACCTTAGACCAGCCCCAGCATTTT.

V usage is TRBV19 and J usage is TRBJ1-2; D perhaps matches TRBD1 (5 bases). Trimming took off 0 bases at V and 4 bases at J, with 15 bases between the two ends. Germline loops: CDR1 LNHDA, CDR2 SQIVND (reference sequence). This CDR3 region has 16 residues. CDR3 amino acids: CASSIDHRDGIYGYTF. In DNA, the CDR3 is TGTGCCAGTAGTATAGACCACCGGGACGGGATCTATGGCTACACCTTC.